The 3 T cell receptor beta chains given below trace back to one sample, sequenced in a study of PD-1 blockade in classical Hodgkin lymphoma (dated by TCRdb to 2020 to 2021). In the paper's terms, the time point label means: cycle 1 day 1 (C1D1), immediately before nivolumab initiation. Every trial patient had relapsed after autologous stem cell transplantation, and cohorts A, B and C differed in prior brentuximab vedotin exposure. Libraries were made using the immunoSEQ multiplex PCR assay. Sourced from immuneACCESS, this table was stored by TCRdb with only in-frame sequences that have V and J called. A share of the clones is absent; for the studies checked, an unresolved V gene accounts for under half, and the remainder has no known explanation. The table for this sample lists around 40,000 clones; over 65% of them were counted only once. The ten largest clones add up to 9.5% to 12% of the sample.

Material: peripheral blood mononuclear cells (PBMCs), obtained at baseline. The source is a human donor with classical Hodgkin lymphoma.

This sequence joins TRBV10-3 and TRBJ1-2; 9 nucleotides agree with TRBD1. Germline V gene lookup returns CDR1 ENHRY and CDR2 SYGVKD. The CDR3 runs 14 residues. J gave up 2 bases and V 4 bases, and 2 bases lay outside the gene matches. The CDR3 DNA is TGTGCCATCAGTGGGGGGACAGGGAACTATGGCTACACCTTC. It is translated as CAISGGTGNYGYTF.

V usage is TRBV4-2 and J usage is TRBJ1-1; D ambiguous. This CDR3 spans 16 amino acids. Trimming took off 5 bases at V and 1 base at J, with 17 bases between the two ends. Germline V gene data show CDR1 as LGHNA and CDR2 as YNFKEQ. CDR3 protein: CASSLASWFGNTEAFF. CDR3 sequence (DNA): TGTGCCAGCAGCTTGGCCTCTTGGTTCGGGAACACTGAAGCTTTCTTT.

This chain's CDR3 is CASSQPYRRGNEQFF. The CDR3 DNA reads TGTGCCAGCAGTCAGCCTTATCGAAGGGGTAATGAGCAGTTCTTC. The V and J genes are TRBV6-5 and TRBJ2-1, with D possibly being TRBD1 (5 bases). Per the germline V gene, CDR1 is MNHEY and CDR2 is SVGAGI. The germline V and J ends were trimmed by 5 bases and 7 bases, with 18 bases remaining between them. The CDR3 consists of 15 residues.